Listed here is a single TCR beta chain. Alongside a J-beta primer mix, a sample-barcoded 5' primer served in a second PCR lasting about 7 to 11 cycles. From the 5' RACE reads, TCRdb called clonotypes with MiXCR, one entry per CDR3 protein. The table has over 600,000 distinct CDR3 sequences, about half seen once. Losses at the gene ends were 4 bases for V and 9 bases for J; bases not matched to a gene: 4. CDR3 length: 14 residues. These data are taken from a study of blood T cells in healthy people across ages. This TCR was sampled from a man at least 80 years old in good health. The sequencing sample was made of blood. This chain joins TRBV12-3 or TRBV12-4 and TRBJ1-6; 9 nucleotides align to TRBD1. The chain's CDR3 is CASSSRQGGSPLHF. The DNA of the CDR3 is TGTGCCAGCAGTTCCCGACAGGGGGGTTCACCCCTCCACTTT.